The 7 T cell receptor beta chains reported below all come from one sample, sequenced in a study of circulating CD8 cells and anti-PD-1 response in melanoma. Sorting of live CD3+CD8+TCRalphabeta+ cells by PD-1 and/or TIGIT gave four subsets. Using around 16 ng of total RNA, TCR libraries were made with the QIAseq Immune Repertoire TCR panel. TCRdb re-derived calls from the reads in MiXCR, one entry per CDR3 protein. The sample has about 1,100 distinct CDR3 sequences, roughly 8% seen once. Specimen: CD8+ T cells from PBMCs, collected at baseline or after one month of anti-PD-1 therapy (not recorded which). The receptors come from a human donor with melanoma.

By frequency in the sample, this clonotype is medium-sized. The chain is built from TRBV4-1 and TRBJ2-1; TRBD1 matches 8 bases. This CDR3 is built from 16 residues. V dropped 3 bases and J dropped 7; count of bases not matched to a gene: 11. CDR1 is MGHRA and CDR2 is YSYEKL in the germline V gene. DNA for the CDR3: TGCGCCAGCAGCCAGCTTTTTCCCCAGGGGGCTAATGAGCAGTTCTTC. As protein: CASSQLFPQGANEQFF.

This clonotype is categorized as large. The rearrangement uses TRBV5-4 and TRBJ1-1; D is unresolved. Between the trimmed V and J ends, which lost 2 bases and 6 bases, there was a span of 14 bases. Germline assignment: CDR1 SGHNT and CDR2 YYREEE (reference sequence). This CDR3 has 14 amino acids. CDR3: CASSFMGSPPEAFF. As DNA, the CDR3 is TGTGCCAGCAGCTTCATGGGGAGCCCCCCTGAAGCTTTCTTT.

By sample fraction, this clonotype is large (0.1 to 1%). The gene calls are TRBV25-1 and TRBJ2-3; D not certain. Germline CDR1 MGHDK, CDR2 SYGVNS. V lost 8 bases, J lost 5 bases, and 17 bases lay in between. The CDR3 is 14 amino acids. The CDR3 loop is CASAQPGFRDTQYF. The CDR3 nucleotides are TGTGCCAGCGCCCAACCGGGCTTTAGAGATACGCAGTATTTT.

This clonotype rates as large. The CDR3, as DNA: TGTGCCAGTAGTCCCTACACCCAACCCTACGAGCAGTACTTC. Translating gives CASSPYTQPYEQYF. This chain joins TRBV19 and TRBJ2-7; D is unresolved. The V gene lost 5 bases and the J gene lost 2 bases, with 13 bases spanning the gap. Germline lookup yields CDR1 LNHDA and CDR2 SQIVND (reference sequence). This CDR3 has 14 amino acids.

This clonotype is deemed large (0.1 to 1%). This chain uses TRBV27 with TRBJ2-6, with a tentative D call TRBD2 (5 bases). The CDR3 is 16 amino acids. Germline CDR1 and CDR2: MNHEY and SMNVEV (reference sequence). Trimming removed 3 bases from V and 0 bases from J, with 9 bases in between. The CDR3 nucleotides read TGTGCCAGCAGTTTGGGGAGAATCTCTGGGGCCAACGTCCTGACTTTC. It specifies CASSLGRISGANVLTF.

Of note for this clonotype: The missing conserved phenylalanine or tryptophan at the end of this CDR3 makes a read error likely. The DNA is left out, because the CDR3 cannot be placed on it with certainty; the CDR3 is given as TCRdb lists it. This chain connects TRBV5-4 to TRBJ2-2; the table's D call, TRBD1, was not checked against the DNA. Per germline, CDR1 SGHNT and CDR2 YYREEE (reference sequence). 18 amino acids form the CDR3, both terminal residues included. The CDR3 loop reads CASSLDLGQGARAGERFS.

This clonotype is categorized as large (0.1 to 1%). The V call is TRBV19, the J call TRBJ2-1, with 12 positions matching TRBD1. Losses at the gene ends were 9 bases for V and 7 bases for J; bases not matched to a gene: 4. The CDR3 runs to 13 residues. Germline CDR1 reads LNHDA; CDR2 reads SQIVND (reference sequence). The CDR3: CASGDRGRNEQFF. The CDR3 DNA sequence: TGTGCCAGCGGGGACAGGGGGCGGAATGAGCAGTTCTTC.